This T cell receptor (beta chain) was obtained from a study of CD8+CD57+ T cells in acquired aplastic anemia. The template used for profiling TCR beta VDJ and CDR3 was genomic DNA. TCRdb redid the calling of the reads with MiXCR, one entry per CDR3 protein. The sample lists about 95,000 distinct CDR3 sequences, approximately 73% occurring once. An expansion of CD8+CD57+ cells by flow cytometry had been shown in patients chosen for sequencing. The germline CDR1 and CDR2 sequences are WSHSY and SAAADI. V dropped 5 bases and J dropped 1 base, with 23 bases sitting between them. The CDR3 is 18 residues long.

This chain links TRBV10-2 with TRBJ2-5, with D tentatively TRBD1 or TRBD2 (7 bases each). What was sequenced was sorted CD4+, CD8+, or CD8+CD57+ T cells (not recorded which) from PBMCs. The TCR originated in a human donor with aplastic anemia. The CDR3 loop reads CASSQGGMASGTQETQYF. The CDR3 DNA reads as TGCGCCAGCAGTCAGGGGGGCATGGCTAGCGGTACCCAAGAGACCCAGTACTTC.